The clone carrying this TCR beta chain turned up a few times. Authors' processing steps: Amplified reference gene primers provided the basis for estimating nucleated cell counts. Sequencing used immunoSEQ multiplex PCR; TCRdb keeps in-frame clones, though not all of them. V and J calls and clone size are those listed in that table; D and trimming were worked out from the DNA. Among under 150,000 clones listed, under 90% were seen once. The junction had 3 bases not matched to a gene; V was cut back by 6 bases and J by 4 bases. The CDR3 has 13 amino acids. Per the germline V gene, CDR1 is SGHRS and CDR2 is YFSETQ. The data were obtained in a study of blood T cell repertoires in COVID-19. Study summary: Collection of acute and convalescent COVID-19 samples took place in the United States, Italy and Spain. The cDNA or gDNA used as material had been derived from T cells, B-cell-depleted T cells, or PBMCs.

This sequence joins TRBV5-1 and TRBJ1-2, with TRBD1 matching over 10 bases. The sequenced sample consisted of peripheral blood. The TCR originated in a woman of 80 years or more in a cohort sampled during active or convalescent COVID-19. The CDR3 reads CASTGQGLYGYTF. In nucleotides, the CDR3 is TGCGCCAGCACGGGACAGGGGCTCTATGGCTACACCTTC.